Shown below are 10 T cell receptor beta chains from a single sample sequenced in a study of blood T cell repertoires in COVID-19. The data were produced by immunoSEQ multiplex PCR, yet TCRdb's version contains in-frame clones alone and is incomplete. This sample has some 190,000 clones; about 91% occur once, and the top ten carry 1.5%. The sequencing sample was made of peripheral blood. The receptor source for this set is a man younger than 35 with active or convalescent COVID-19.

The J gene is TRBJ2-7, the V gene TRBV11-2; 8 bases fit TRBD1. Looked up from germline, CDR1 is SGHAT and CDR2 is FQNNGV. J lost 2 bases, V lost 4 bases, and 7 bases had no gene match. This CDR3 region has 15 residues. CDR3 residues: CASSSLDRATYEQYF. The CDR3, as DNA: TGTGCCAGCAGCTCTTTGGACAGGGCAACCTACGAGCAGTACTTC.

The chain carries TRBV6-5 and TRBJ2-7; TRBD2 agrees at 9 bases. Losses at the gene ends were 9 bases for V and 4 bases for J; bases not matched to a gene: 10. The CDR3 contains 14 residues. Germline CDR1 reads MNHEY; CDR2 reads SVGAGI. The CDR3: CASEPGLAPYEQYF. The CDR3 nucleotides are TGTGCCAGTGAACCGGGACTAGCACCGTACGAGCAGTACTTC.

CDR3 loop: CASSFAGTSGEYNEQFF. In nucleotides, the CDR3 is TGTGCCAGCAGTTTTGCCGGGACTAGCGGGGAGTACAATGAGCAGTTCTTC. The rearrangement links TRBV28 to TRBJ2-1; the match to TRBD2 covers 13 bases. The CDR3 loop spans 17 amino acids. V was clipped by 3 bases and J by 4 bases; unmatched bases: 6. Germline V gene lookup returns CDR1 MDHEN and CDR2 SYDVKM.

The chain couples TRBV5-1 to TRBJ2-5; 7 positions agree with TRBD2. The CDR3 length is 15 residues. CDR1 and CDR2 from the germline V gene are SGHRS and YFSETQ. The V gene end was trimmed by 8 bases and the J gene end by 0 bases; junction bases not matched to a gene: 10. CDR3 coding DNA: TGCGCCAGTTCCCGAGTGGCGGGAGACCAAGAGACCCAGTACTTC. Amino acid sequence: CASSRVAGDQETQYF.

The chain links TRBV30 to TRBJ2-5; D gene uncertain. The CDR3 runs 12 residues. V was trimmed by 5 bases and J by 3 bases, leaving 10 bases between them. The germline gives CDR1 GTSNPN, CDR2 SVGIG (reference sequence). The DNA for the CDR3 is TGTGCCTGGGGGCTCCTAAAAGAGACCCAGTACTTC. Encoded protein: CAWGLLKETQYF. The full variable domain, with the rest looked up from reference TRBV30 and TRBJ2-5, is SQTIHQWPATLVQPVGSPLSLECTVEGTSNPNLYWYRQAAGRGLQLLFYSVGIGQISSEVPQNLSASRPQDRQFILSSKKLLLSDSGFYLCAWGLLKETQYFGPGTRLLVL.

This clone was seen a few times. This chain joins TRBV2 and TRBJ1-5; the D gene is possibly TRBD1 (6 bases). The CDR3 spans 13 residues. Between the trimmed V and J ends, which lost 7 bases and 6 bases, there was a span of 13 bases. Germline CDR1 reads SNHLY; CDR2 reads FYNNEI. The chain's CDR3 is CASTNRDSQPQHF. In nucleotides, the CDR3 is TGTGCCAGCACCAACAGGGATTCTCAGCCCCAGCATTTT.

The genes are TRBV3-1 (or the pseudogene TRBV3-2) and TRBJ2-7, with 10 bases lining up with TRBD2. The V gene's germline CDR1 is LGHDT and CDR2 YNNKEL (reference sequence). J gave up 0 bases and V 4 bases, and 9 bases lay outside the gene matches. The CDR3 sequence is 17 residues long. In DNA form, the CDR3 reads TGTGCCAGCAGCCCGCTAAGCGGGAGGGCTTACTCCTACGAGCAGTACTTC. Amino acid sequence: CASSPLSGRAYSYEQYF.

The rearrangement links TRBV9 to TRBJ1-1; TRBD1 might be the D (5 bases). Trimming cost V 0 bases and J 7 bases, with 13 bases left between them. CDR3 size: 14 residues. From germline, CDR1 is SGDLS and CDR2 YYNGEE. CDR3 in amino acids: CASSVEGQGFEAFF. The DNA for the CDR3 is TGTGCCAGCAGCGTAGAGGGCCAGGGCTTTGAAGCTTTCTTT. The variable domain in full, with the rest retrieved from reference TRBV9 and TRBJ1-1, is DSGVTQTPKHLITATGQRVTLRCSPRSGDLSVYWYQQSLDQGLQFLIQYYNGEERAKGNILERFSAQQFPDLHSELNLSSLELGDSALYFCASSVEGQGFEAFFGQGTRLTVV.

The chain carries TRBV5-5 and TRBJ1-2, with a possible D match to TRBD1 (5 bases). The CDR3 is made up of 15 amino acids. Germline V gene sequence: CDR1 SGHKS, CDR2 YYEKEE (reference sequence). V gave up 7 bases and J gave up 2 bases, with 18 bases separating them. The CDR3 DNA is TGTGCCAGCCAATGGACGGACAACACCAACTATGGCTACACCTTC. It encodes CASQWTDNTNYGYTF. Complete variable domain (other parts from reference TRBV5-5 and TRBJ1-2): DAGVTQSPTHLIKTRGQQVTLRCSPISGHKSVSWYQQVLGQGPQFIFQYYEKEERGRGNFPDRFSARQFPNYSSELNVNALLLGDSALYLCASQWTDNTNYGYTFGSGTRLTVV.

The chain uses TRBV4-3 and TRBJ2-1, with a weak D call TRBD2 (6 bases). Trimming removed 2 bases from V and 3 bases from J, with 14 bases in between. The CDR3 has 16 amino acids. Germline values: CDR1 LGHNA, CDR2 YSLEER. The CDR3 reads CASSQLALEGYNEQFF. CDR3 in DNA: TGCGCCAGCAGCCAACTAGCGCTTGAGGGCTACAATGAGCAGTTCTTC.